Following are 9 T cell receptor beta chains from one sample sequenced in a study of human T cells and chemical hapten exposure. The time point was: patch test 1, 2 weeks after DPC sensitization. Treatment defined: therapeutic diphenylcyclopropenone sensitization with weekly scalp DPC. TCRdb re-called the RACE reads through MiXCR, storing one row per CDR3 protein. The repertoire has 80,000 to 95,000 distinct CDR3 sequences, about 10% of them found once; the top ten carry around 4.2%. Material: whole blood, obtained in connection with sensitization to the hapten diphenylcyclopropenone (DPC). The receptor set was obtained from a woman aged 45-65 years with alopecia areata. Some clones in this sample may be carry-over from other donors' samples.

This clonotype was picked up many times. The chain recombines TRBV29-1 with TRBJ2-5, with no clear D. CDR1 and CDR2 (germline): SQVTM, ANQGSEA. Trimming took off 4 bases at V and 4 bases at J, with 7 bases between the two ends. The CDR3 length is 11 residues. The CDR3 protein is CSVVRGETQYF. Written as DNA, the CDR3 is TGCAGCGTTGTTAGAGGAGAGACCCAGTACTTC.

At least ten counts were recorded for this clonotype. The chain uses TRBV30 and TRBJ2-5; the match to TRBD2 covers 13 bases. V was clipped by 0 bases and J by 5 bases; unmatched bases: 6. Germline V gives CDR1 GTSNPN, CDR2 SVGIG (reference sequence). The CDR3 runs 16 residues. The chain's CDR3 is CAWSVGLAGAGETQYF. CDR3 nucleotide sequence: TGTGCCTGGAGTGTAGGACTAGCGGGAGCTGGGGAGACCCAGTACTTC.

Many counts were recorded for this clonotype. This rearrangement joins TRBV28 to TRBJ1-2; the match to TRBD1 covers 9 bases. Germline V CDR1 and CDR2: MDHEN, SYDVKM. With 2 bases clipped from V and 8 bases from J, the junction kept 9 bases outside the gene matches. CDR3 length equals 15 residues. The CDR3 loop is CASSLAAGDREGYTF. The CDR3, as DNA: TGTGCCAGCAGTTTAGCAGCGGGGGACAGGGAAGGCTACACCTTC.

This clonotype was seen only a few times. The chain is built from TRBV29-1 and TRBJ2-3; 8 nucleotides match TRBD2. V shed 4 bases, J shed 11 bases, and the junction held 5 bases outside the gene matches. Germline CDR1 is SQVTM and CDR2 is ANQGSEA. This CDR3 region has 11 residues. The CDR3 region has the DNA TGCAGCGTTGTTTTCGGGGGGGAGCAGTATTTT. This sequence encodes CSVVFGGEQYF.

The J gene is TRBJ1-1, the V gene TRBV12-3 or TRBV12-4, with a weak D call TRBD1 (6 bases). The CDR3 runs 14 residues. V lost 4 bases and J 4 bases, leaving 13 bases between the germline ends. The CDR3 loop is CASSSYRVGTEAFF. CDR3 nucleotide sequence: TGTGCCAGCAGTTCGTACAGGGTGGGCACTGAAGCTTTCTTT.

This clonotype showed up just a few times. V and J are TRBV7-9 and TRBJ2-4; no firm D call. V was shortened by 1 base and J by 0 bases, with 13 bases between the two germline ends. Germline values: CDR1 SEHNR, CDR2 FQNEAQ (reference sequence). The CDR3 runs to 17 residues. The DNA of the CDR3 is TGTGCCAGCAGCTTAGAAGGTCTTCCTCTAGCCAAAAACATTCAGTACTTC. It codes for CASSLEGLPLAKNIQYF. Full variable domain (rest looked up from reference TRBV7-9 and TRBJ2-4): DTGVSQNPRHKITKRGQNVTFRCDPISEHNRLYWYRQTLGQGPEFLTYFQNEAQLEKSRLLSDRFSAERPKGSFSTLEIQRTEQGDSAMYLCASSLEGLPLAKNIQYFGAGTRLSVL.

Ten or more counts support this clonotype. The chain joins TRBV5-4 to TRBJ2-7; 11 bases agree with TRBD2. Germline-derived CDR1 and CDR2 are SGHNT and YYREEE (reference sequence). V lost 0 bases to trimming and J lost 5 bases; unmatched junction nucleotides: 1. The CDR3 loop spans 14 amino acids. For the CDR3, the DNA is TGTGCCAGCAGCTTGGCACTAGCGGGAGACGAGCAGTACTTC. Protein: CASSLALAGDEQYF. The full variable domain, with the rest looked up from reference TRBV5-4 and TRBJ2-7, is ETGVTQSPTHLIKTRGQQVTLRCSSQSGHNTVSWYQQALGQGPQFIFQYYREEENGRGNFPPRFSGLQFPNYSSELNVNALELDDSALYLCASSLALAGDEQYFGPGTRLTVT.

A few counts support this clonotype. This rearrangement joins TRBV7-2 to TRBJ1-3; D ambiguous. Per the germline V gene, CDR1 is SGHTA and CDR2 is FQGNSA. Deletions cut 5 bases from V and 2 bases from J, with 13 bases between. The CDR3 covers 15 residues. DNA for the CDR3: TGTGCCAGCAGCCAAGTCCAATCGACTGGAAACACCATATATTTT. Residues: CASSQVQSTGNTIYF.

As to this clonotype: Possible read error: a much larger clone is one base away. This chain joins TRBV20-1 and TRBJ1-5; D is ambiguous. The CDR3 totals 16 residues. Germline CDR1 reads DFQATT; CDR2 reads SNEGSKA (reference sequence). The CDR3 here is CSARDAELSGKQPQHF. CDR3 in DNA: TGCAGTGCTAGAGATGCGGAGCTTTCGGGCAAACAGCCCCAGCATTTT.